Sequencing of this TCR beta chain was carried out in a study of cytomegalovirus exposure and HLA in healthy donors. As for this clone: No antigen is known for it.

The donors were members of the roughly 120-subject validation cohort (separate from the approximately 670-subject first cohort). TCRdb's table, derived via immunoSEQ multiplex PCR, lists solely in-frame clones and lacks some. This table holds over 150,000 clones, roughly four fifths found once. Germline V lookup: CDR1 SNHLY, CDR2 FYNNEI. The CDR3 runs to 13 residues. Trimming took off 6 bases at V and 1 base at J, with 9 bases between the two ends. Study observations and caveats: The study listed approximately 160 cytomegalovirus-associated TCR beta chains.

The sequenced sample was PBMCs. The origin of this receptor is a woman aged 18 to 35 in good health and CMV-seropositive. This chain joins TRBV2 and TRBJ1-1; possibly TRBD1 for D (5 bases). The CDR3 is CASRTTENTEAFF. CDR3 DNA sequence: TGTGCCAGCAGGACGACAGAGAACACTGAAGCTTTCTTT.